The 21 T cell receptor beta chains presented below share a single source sample, sequenced in a study of OX40 agonist ivuxolimab in advanced cancers. The method was the immunoSEQ multiplex PCR assay. Entries here come from immuneACCESS through TCRdb and include only in-frame sequences with V and J called. Some clones fail to appear in such tables; in the studies checked, an unresolved V gene covers under half of the shortfall, and the cause of the remainder is unknown. The sample yields about 80,000 clones; 80% to 90% were counted once. The ten most abundant clones make up approximately 25% of the sample. Material: CD4+ or CD8+ T cells sorted from blood, obtained in a trial of the OX40 agonist ivuxolimab. These TCRs come from an adult with an advanced solid tumor such as melanoma, head and neck, liver or kidney cancer.

This clone was found a few times. This chain links TRBV5-4 with TRBJ2-5; the D gene could be TRBD1 or TRBD2 (6 bases each). Deletions cut 3 bases from V and 2 bases from J, with 11 bases between. This CDR3 region has 14 residues. The germline V gene encodes CDR1 SGHNT and CDR2 YYREEE (reference sequence). For the CDR3, the DNA is TGTGCCAGCAGCTCCCGGGGGACACAAGAGACCCAGTACTTC. Its translation is CASSSRGTQETQYF.

The rearrangement links TRBV4-1 to TRBJ2-5; D is unresolved. Germline V gives CDR1 MGHRA, CDR2 YSYEKL. V lost 1 base and J 5 bases, leaving 11 bases between the germline ends. The CDR3 has 14 residues. The CDR3 DNA is TGCGCCAGCAGCCAAGGGATGTTTGCGGAGACCCAGTACTTC. Amino acid sequence: CASSQGMFAETQYF.

The chain combines TRBV9 with TRBJ1-6; D possibly corresponds to TRBD1 (6 bases). CDR3 length: 16 amino acids. In germline, CDR1 is SGDLS, CDR2 YYNGEE. Trimming took 5 bases from V and 6 from J, leaving 18 bases between them. The CDR3 DNA follows: TGTGCCAGCAGTAGGGGGGGTAGAGGCCTTAATTCACCCCTCCACTTT. It is translated as CASSRGGRGLNSPLHF.

This sequence joins TRBV19 and TRBJ1-5; 9 bases line up with TRBD1. CDR1 is LNHDA, CDR2 SQIVND, per germline (reference sequence). With 10 bases clipped from V and 4 bases from J, the junction kept 11 bases outside the gene matches. The CDR3 runs 15 residues. The CDR3 loop reads CATHPGQGRNQPQHF. The CDR3, as DNA: TGTGCCACCCACCCAGGACAGGGGAGGAATCAGCCCCAGCATTTT.

This clone was recorded once. The chain has TRBV30 and TRBJ2-2; 7 positions match TRBD2. The CDR3 length is 15 residues. Trimming took 5 bases from V and 6 from J; bases not matched to a gene: 12. Germline CDR1 GTSNPN, CDR2 SVGIG (reference sequence). Written as DNA, the CDR3 is TGTGCCTGGGGACTAGGGACCGGAGGGTCCGGGGAGCTGTTTTTT. Translated, it gives CAWGLGTGGSGELFF.

The chain uses TRBV2 and TRBJ1-2; weak D call: TRBD1 (5 bases). From germline, CDR1 is SNHLY and CDR2 FYNNEI. The CDR3 totals 13 residues. The V and J ends lost 10 bases and 8 bases respectively, with 20 bases between them. The CDR3, as DNA: TGTGCCACCCAAATCAGAAAAGGGGAAGGCTACACCTTC. It yields the protein CATQIRKGEGYTF.

The chain has TRBV28 and TRBJ1-3, with a tentative D call TRBD1 (5 bases). Trimming pared 6 bases from V and 4 bases from J, leaving 16 bases between. CDR1 MDHEN and CDR2 SYDVKM come from the germline V gene. The CDR3 is 15 residues long. CDR3 loop: CASSSPGGVGNTIYF. CDR3 sequence (DNA): TGTGCCAGCAGCTCCCCGGGAGGGGTAGGAAACACCATATATTTT.

This clone is a singleton in its sample. V and J are TRBV9 and TRBJ1-1, with 8 bases lining up with TRBD1. The CDR3 is made up of 16 amino acids. Germline V CDR1 and CDR2: SGDLS, YYNGEE. V lost 0 bases, J lost 5 bases, and 9 bases stayed unmatched. The CDR3: CASSVEWGRGQTEAFF. The CDR3 DNA sequence: TGTGCCAGCAGCGTAGAATGGGGCAGGGGGCAAACTGAAGCTTTCTTT.

V gene TRBV5-4 combines with J gene TRBJ2-4; 7 nucleotides agree with TRBD1. The CDR3 runs 13 residues. The V segment lost 3 bases and the J segment 10 bases; nucleotides outside the gene matches: 7. Germline values: CDR1 SGHNT, CDR2 YYREEE (reference sequence). CDR3 region: CASSWTGAQIQYF. CDR3 nucleotides: TGTGCCAGCAGCTGGACAGGAGCTCAAATTCAGTACTTC.

The rearrangement uses TRBV25-1 and TRBJ1-2; D is unclear. The CDR3 sequence is 14 residues long. V was clipped by 1 base and J by 6 bases, with 12 bases between them. From germline, CDR1 is MGHDK and CDR2 SYGVNS. CDR3 amino acids: CASSEFGVVNGYTF. The CDR3 DNA reads as TGTGCCAGCAGTGAATTCGGGGTAGTTAATGGCTACACCTTC.

This clone was seen only once. V is TRBV7-2 and J is TRBJ2-1; tentatively, D is TRBD2 (5 bases). The CDR3 runs to 14 residues. Trimming cost V 3 bases and J 9 bases, with 15 bases left between them. Germline CDR1 and CDR2: SGHTA and FQGNSA. CDR3 loop: CASSFSSSLGEQFF. The CDR3 coding sequence is TGTGCCAGCAGCTTTTCTAGCTCCTTGGGTGAGCAGTTCTTC. The full variable domain, with the rest looked up from reference TRBV7-2 and TRBJ2-1, is GAGVSQSPSNKVTEKGKDVELRCDPISGHTALYWYRQSLGQGLEFLIYFQGNSAPDKSGLPSDRFSAERTGGSVSTLTIQRTQQEDSAVYLCASSFSSSLGEQFFGPGTRLTVL.

The chain joins TRBV29-1 to TRBJ1-1; D call uncertain. The CDR3 is made up of 15 amino acids. Germline values: CDR1 SQVTM, CDR2 ANQGSEA. V was trimmed by 0 bases and J by 4 bases, leaving 15 bases between them. The CDR3 here is CSVEDLSPVGTEAFF. The CDR3 coding sequence is TGCAGCGTTGAAGATCTCTCGCCAGTAGGCACTGAAGCTTTCTTT.

The chain joins TRBV5-1 to TRBJ1-3; possible D gene TRBD1, 5 bases. V lost 4 bases to trimming and J lost 0 bases, with 17 bases between them. CDR3 length: 17 amino acids. Germline values: CDR1 SGHRS, CDR2 YFSETQ. The CDR3 bases are TGCGCCAGCAGCAGGGGACTCCTGAAGAGCTCTGGAAACACCATATATTTT. Its translation is CASSRGLLKSSGNTIYF.

The chain is built from TRBV6-5 and TRBJ1-2, with TRBD1 matching 8 bases. Looked up from germline, CDR1 is MNHEY and CDR2 is SVGAGI. After removal of 6 bases from V and 4 bases from J, the junction contained 7 bases not matched to a gene. CDR3 length: 14 residues. The CDR3 coding sequence is TGTGCCAGCAGACCGACAGGGGAGGCCTATGGCTACACCTTC. The encoded protein is CASRPTGEAYGYTF.

This clone has only a few counts. The rearrangement joins TRBV2 to TRBJ1-6, with a weak D call TRBD1 (6 bases). The germline gives CDR1 SNHLY, CDR2 FYNNEI. The CDR3 runs to 15 residues. Trimming took off 5 bases at V and 3 bases at J, with 11 bases between the two ends. The CDR3 coding sequence is TGTGCCAGCAGTTCAGAAGGGGGCTATAATTCACCCCTCCACTTT. Protein: CASSSEGGYNSPLHF. Complete variable domain (other parts from reference TRBV2 and TRBJ1-6): EPEVTQTPSHQVTQMGQEVILRCVPISNHLYFYWYRQILGQKVEFLVSFYNNEISEKSEIFDDQFSVERPDGSNFTLKIRSTKLEDSAMYFCASSSEGGYNSPLHFGNGTRLTVT.

This chain links TRBV27 with TRBJ1-2; D not certain. Germline CDR1 and CDR2: MNHEY and SMNVEV (reference sequence). Trimming removed 5 bases at V and 1 base at J, with 14 bases between. There are 15 residues in the CDR3. CDR3 amino acids: CASSGADGFNYGYTF. The CDR3 nucleotides read TGTGCCAGCAGTGGAGCGGACGGGTTTAACTATGGCTACACCTTC.

The chain recombines TRBV7-9 with TRBJ1-5; the D gene is possibly TRBD1 (6 bases). Germline V CDR1 and CDR2: SEHNR, FQNEAQ (reference sequence). Between the trimmed V and J ends, which lost 8 bases and 6 bases, there was a span of 14 bases. There are 13 residues in the CDR3. This CDR3 reads CASGTGRGQPQHF. In nucleotides, the CDR3 is TGTGCCAGCGGAACAGGGAGGGGTCAGCCCCAGCATTTT. Full variable domain (missing parts from reference TRBV7-9 and TRBJ1-5): DTGVSQNPRHKITKRGQNVTFRCDPISEHNRLYWYRQTLGQGPEFLTYFQNEAQLEKSRLLSDRFSAERPKGSFSTLEIQRTEQGDSAMYLCASGTGRGQPQHFGDGTRLSIL.

The chain joins TRBV7-2 to TRBJ1-2; D is uncertain. The length of the CDR3 is 13 residues. The V end lost 5 bases, the J end lost 4 bases, and 11 bases lay between the germline ends. Germline-derived CDR1 and CDR2 are SGHTA and FQGNSA. The CDR3 reads CASSLRTRYGYTF. In DNA form, the CDR3 reads TGTGCCAGCAGCCTCCGGACCCGCTATGGCTACACCTTC.

This chain connects TRBV6-4 to TRBJ2-2; D call uncertain. Trimming pared 6 bases from V and 2 bases from J, leaving 7 bases between. The CDR3 has 13 residues. Per germline, CDR1 MRHNA and CDR2 SNTAGT. CDR3 sequence: CASRKVNTGELFF. Here the CDR3 DNA reads TGTGCCAGCAGAAAAGTAAACACCGGGGAGCTGTTTTTT.

The chain joins TRBV28 to TRBJ2-3; 9 bases agree with TRBD1. This CDR3 has 14 amino acids. The germline gives CDR1 MDHEN, CDR2 SYDVKM. With V trimmed by 5 bases and J by 6 bases, 6 bases remained unmatched. CDR3 coding DNA: TGTGCCAGCAGTCCCTGGACAGGGGAGGATACGCAGTATTTT. Encoded protein: CASSPWTGEDTQYF.

The V gene is TRBV7-7, the J gene TRBJ2-5; the D is unclear. The CDR3 is made up of 11 amino acids. Per the germline V gene, CDR1 is SSHAT and CDR2 is FNYEAQ (reference sequence). Between the trimmed V and J ends, which lost 5 bases and 4 bases, there was a span of 5 bases. The CDR3 nucleotides read TGTGCCAGCAGCCATACAGAGACCCAGTACTTC. This codes for CASSHTETQYF.